The rows below give T cell receptor beta chains drawn from one sample of a study of T cell clonotyping in hematopoietic cell transplantation. The table came from immunoSEQ multiplex PCR; TCRdb's copy has only in-frame clones and leaves some out. The sample has approximately 30,000 clones; 90% to 97% are singletons. The sample taken for sequencing was peripheral blood mononuclear cells. These receptors were obtained from a man in his fifties in good health. Some clones in this sample may be carry-over from other donors' samples. CDR3s include the opening cysteine and the closing phenylalanine or tryptophan. D genes are given only for firm matches. Size is stated for part of the rows, as once, few or many counts, or as a class when the clone is expanded.

size: NA; J: TRBJ2-7; D: NA; V: TRBV7-2; DNA: TGTGCCAGCAGCTTAGGGTTAGCCTACGAGCAGTACTTC; CDR3: CASSLGLAYEQYF
size: once; J: TRBJ1-3; D: NA; V: TRBV6-5; DNA: TGTGCCAGCAGTGTCCGAGCAGAAGCTGGAAACACCATATATTTT; CDR3: CASSVRAEAGNTIYF
size: NA; J: TRBJ2-7; D: NA; V: TRBV19; DNA: TGTGCCAGTAGTATAGAAAACCTATCACCCGAGCAGTACTTC; CDR3: CASSIENLSPEQYF
size: NA; J: TRBJ1-2; D: NA; V: TRBV11-3; DNA: TGTGCCAGCAGCTTAGGGCCCTCGGATGGCTACACCTTC; CDR3: CASSLGPSDGYTF
size: NA; J: TRBJ2-3; D: NA; V: TRBV30; DNA: TGTGCCTGGAGCGCCTCATCGGTAGATACGCAGTATTTT; CDR3: CAWSASSVDTQYF
size: NA; J: TRBJ2-7; D: TRBD1; V: TRBV9; DNA: TGTGCCAGCAGCGGAGGAGGGGACAGGGGGCCGGGGGAGCAGTACTTC; CDR3: CASSGGGDRGPGEQYF
size: NA; J: TRBJ2-2; D: TRBD1; V: TRBV27; DNA: TGTGCCAGCAGTTTAGCGAACAGGGGGTACACCGGGGAGCTGTTTTTT; CDR3: CASSLANRGYTGELFF
size: once; J: TRBJ2-7; D: NA; V: TRBV28; DNA: TGTGCCAGCAGCCGACAATCCTACGAGCAGTACTTC; CDR3: CASSRQSYEQYF
size: NA; J: TRBJ2-2; D: TRBD1; V: TRBV11-3; DNA: TGTGCCAGCAGCTCGGAAACAGGGGTCTACACCGGGGAGCTGTTTTTT; CDR3: CASSSETGVYTGELFF
size: NA; J: TRBJ2-7; D: NA; V: TRBV19; DNA: TGTGCCAGTTCATCCCGCAACGAGCAGTACTTC; CDR3: CASSSRNEQYF
size: NA; J: TRBJ1-1; D: NA; V: TRBV23-1; DNA: TGCGCCAGCAGTCAATCTTTGGGGTGGTACACTGAAGCTTTCTTT; CDR3: CASSQSLGWYTEAFF
size: few; J: TRBJ1-2; D: TRBD1; V: TRBV5-1; DNA: TGCGCCAGCAGCGTTCAGGGGGGTGATGGCTACACCTTC; CDR3: CASSVQGGDGYTF
size: NA; J: TRBJ1-1; D: NA; V: TRBV18; DNA: TGTGCCAGCTCACCACCGGTAAACACTGAAGCTTTCTTT; CDR3: CASSPPVNTEAFF
size: NA; J: TRBJ1-2; D: TRBD1; V: TRBV6-1; DNA: TGTGCCAGCAGTCGAGATGGACAGGGGACCTATGGCTACACCTTC; CDR3: CASSRDGQGTYGYTF
size: NA; J: TRBJ2-3; D: NA; V: TRBV7-8; DNA: TGTGCCAGCAACGGCCCCCGGGGAGATACGCAGTATTTT; CDR3: CASNGPRGDTQYF
size: NA; J: TRBJ1-5; D: TRBD1; V: TRBV25-1; DNA: TGTGCCAGCAGTAACACAGGGGATGGCAATCAGCCCCAGCATTTT; CDR3: CASSNTGDGNQPQHF
size: NA; J: TRBJ2-7; D: NA; V: TRBV28; DNA: TGTGCCAGCAGCGCAGGACAGTCTCCCGAGCAGTACTTC; CDR3: CASSAGQSPEQYF
size: NA; J: TRBJ1-6; D: NA; V: TRBV5-5; DNA: TGTGCCAGCAGCTTGGTCACTGCAACATATAATTCACCCCTCCACTTT; CDR3: CASSLVTATYNSPLHF
size: NA; J: TRBJ2-3; D: NA; V: TRBV30; DNA: TGTGCCTGGCGGCCAACGATCAGGGGATCCTTCACAGATACGCAGTATTTT; CDR3: CAWRPTIRGSFTDTQYF
size: NA; J: TRBJ1-1; D: NA; V: TRBV6-6; DNA: TGTGCCAGCAGTCGACCTAGACAGGTGGGCACTGAAGCTTTCTTT; CDR3: CASSRPRQVGTEAFF
size: NA; J: TRBJ1-2; D: NA; V: TRBV6-1; DNA: TGTGCCAGCATTGCCCTTTACGCGGGTAACTATGGCTACACCTTC; CDR3: CASIALYAGNYGYTF
size: NA; J: TRBJ1-5; D: NA; V: TRBV6-6; DNA: TGTGCCAGCAGCCTGGACATGCGATATCAGCCCCAGCATTTT; CDR3: CASSLDMRYQPQHF
size: NA; J: TRBJ1-5; D: NA; V: TRBV30; DNA: TGTGCCTGGAGCCAACGACTCCCCCCGGGACAGCCCCAGCATTTT; CDR3: CAWSQRLPPGQPQHF
size: NA; J: TRBJ1-1; D: NA; V: TRBV9; DNA: TGTGCCAGCAACTACCAGGGGAACACTGAAGCTTTCTTT; CDR3: CASNYQGNTEAFF
size: NA; J: TRBJ2-5; D: NA; V: TRBV29-1; DNA: TGCAGCGTTGACAACCCAGTCCAAGAGACCCAGTACTTC; CDR3: CSVDNPVQETQYF
size: once; J: TRBJ2-3; D: TRBD1; V: TRBV27; DNA: TGTGCCAGCAGCCGAGGACAGGCTACAGATACGCAGTATTTT; CDR3: CASSRGQATDTQYF
size: NA; J: TRBJ1-5; D: NA; V: TRBV28; DNA: TGTGCCAGCAGTTTGCTTGGGATTCAGCCCCAGCATTTT; CDR3: CASSLLGIQPQHF
size: NA; J: TRBJ1-1; D: TRBD1; V: TRBV7-3; DNA: TGTGCCAGCAGCTTGGGACAGTACACTGAAGCTTTCTTT; CDR3: CASSLGQYTEAFF
size: NA; J: TRBJ1-1; D: NA; V: TRBV30; DNA: TGTGCCTGGAGACCCCCCCCTCCCCCGAACACTGAAGCTTTCTTT; CDR3: CAWRPPPPPNTEAFF
size: NA; J: TRBJ1-1; D: TRBD1; V: TRBV4-2; DNA: TGTGCCAGCAGCCAAGAACCGCAGGGGGACATGAACACTGAAGCTTTCTTT; CDR3: CASSQEPQGDMNTEAFF
size: NA; J: TRBJ2-2; D: TRBD2; V: TRBV10-2; DNA: TGCGCCAGCATAGCGGGGAAGAACACCGGGGAGCTGTTTTTT; CDR3: CASIAGKNTGELFF
size: NA; J: TRBJ2-7; D: NA; V: TRBV18; DNA: TGTGCCAGCTCACCCCTCCCGGGCGAGCAGTACTTC; CDR3: CASSPLPGEQYF
size: NA; J: TRBJ1-2; D: NA; V: TRBV28; DNA: TGTGCCAGCAGTTTATCGCCCTATGGCTACACCTTC; CDR3: CASSLSPYGYTF
size: NA; J: TRBJ1-2; D: NA; V: TRBV29-1; DNA: TGCAGCGCGGGTCTCTCGACTGACTACACCTTC; CDR3: CSAGLSTDYTF
size: NA; J: TRBJ2-5; D: NA; V: TRBV5-6; DNA: TGTGCCAGCAGCACCTCGGGACTGGATTCGCGAGAGACCCAGTACTTC; CDR3: CASSTSGLDSRETQYF
size: NA; J: TRBJ2-7; D: TRBD2; V: TRBV7-2; DNA: TGTGCCAGCACAGGACTAGCGGGGGGAAAGCAGTACTTC; CDR3: CASTGLAGGKQYF
size: NA; J: TRBJ2-5; D: TRBD2; V: TRBV5-4; DNA: TGTGCCAGCAGCCAGGGATTAGCGGGGGGACCCGGCACCCAGTACTTC; CDR3: CASSQGLAGGPGTQYF
size: NA; J: TRBJ1-3; D: NA; V: TRBV28; DNA: TGTGCCAGCACAGGGGCGGCTGGCGGAAACACCATATATTTT; CDR3: CASTGAAGGNTIYF
size: NA; J: TRBJ1-2; D: NA; V: TRBV7-9; DNA: TGTGCCAGCAGCTTAGCGCGATCGATAGTTGGTGGCTACACCTTC; CDR3: CASSLARSIVGGYTF
size: NA; J: TRBJ1-2; D: NA; V: TRBV30; DNA: TGTGCCTGTGAGTGGGGGGCGAGAGGCTACACCTTC; CDR3: CACEWGARGYTF
size: few; J: TRBJ1-5; D: NA; V: TRBV7-6; DNA: TGTGCCAGCAGCTCGACAAGCAGGGATCAGCCCCAGCATTTT; CDR3: CASSSTSRDQPQHF
size: NA; J: TRBJ1-2; D: NA; V: TRBV5-1; DNA: TGCGCCAGCAGTTCCGGACAGTTGGGCTATGGCTACACCTTC; CDR3: CASSSGQLGYGYTF
size: NA; J: TRBJ2-3; D: TRBD1; V: TRBV15; DNA: TGTGCCACCAGCAGGGGACAGGGAATCACAGATACGCAGTATTTT; CDR3: CATSRGQGITDTQYF
size: NA; J: TRBJ1-5; D: NA; V: TRBV5-8; DNA: TGTGCCAGCAGCTTGGGGGGGATTGATAGCAATCAGCCCCAGCATTTT; CDR3: CASSLGGIDSNQPQHF
size: NA; J: TRBJ1-5; D: NA; V: TRBV6-1; DNA: TGTGCCAGCAGTGAAGCGTGGGACGGGCAGCCCCAGCATTTT; CDR3: CASSEAWDGQPQHF
size: NA; J: TRBJ1-2; D: NA; V: TRBV30; DNA: TGTGCCTGGAGTTCCGGGACACCCTATGGCTACACCTTC; CDR3: CAWSSGTPYGYTF
size: NA; J: TRBJ1-3; D: NA; V: TRBV10-3; DNA: TGTGCCATCACCCGGACATTAGTATTAAGCTCTGGAAACACCATATATTTT; CDR3: CAITRTLVLSSGNTIYF
size: NA; J: TRBJ1-1; D: TRBD1; V: TRBV29-1; DNA: TGCAGCGTCGACAGGGGACAGGGGGCGAGGAGCACTGAAGCTTTCTTT; CDR3: CSVDRGQGARSTEAFF
size: NA; J: TRBJ1-2; D: NA; V: TRBV6-1; DNA: TGTGCCGGGTCCCAACGGACGTATGGCTACACCTTC; CDR3: CAGSQRTYGYTF
size: NA; J: TRBJ1-2; D: TRBD1; V: TRBV9; DNA: TGTGCCAGCAACCGGGACAGGGGGCGAAAAATCGGGGCCTATGGCTACACCTTC; CDR3: CASNRDRGRKIGAYGYTF
size: NA; J: TRBJ2-7; D: NA; V: TRBV28; DNA: TGTGCCAGCAGTTCATGGACAGCCACCTACGAGCAGTACTTC; CDR3: CASSSWTATYEQYF
size: NA; J: TRBJ2-6; D: NA; V: TRBV30; DNA: TGTGCCTGGAGTCTAACGCCTTCTGGGGCCAACGTCCTGACTTTC; CDR3: CAWSLTPSGANVLTF
size: NA; J: TRBJ2-7; D: NA; V: TRBV5-1; DNA: TGCGCCAGCAGCTTTATGTCCTACGAGCAGTACTTC; CDR3: CASSFMSYEQYF